This TCR beta chain was obtained from a study of CXCR4 blockade with PD-1 therapy in pancreatic cancer. As to this clone: Antigen unknown.

Sequencing used immunoSEQ multiplex PCR; TCRdb keeps in-frame clones, though not all of them. The table has 2,000 to 3,000 clones, about half seen once. This CDR3 contains 14 residues. Trimming left V 8 bases short and J 0 bases short, with 13 bases between. Germline V lookup: CDR1 LNHDA, CDR2 SQIVND (reference sequence). Study-wide results and limits: Sequencing covered TCRbeta chains only, not alpha chains.

This clonotype was sampled from a human donor with pancreatic ductal adenocarcinoma. The sample was tumor tissue. The chain employs TRBV19 and TRBJ1-1, with no clear D. This CDR3 reads CASWGGPMNTEAFF. CDR3 DNA: TGTGCCAGTTGGGGAGGACCCATGAACACTGAAGCTTTCTTT.